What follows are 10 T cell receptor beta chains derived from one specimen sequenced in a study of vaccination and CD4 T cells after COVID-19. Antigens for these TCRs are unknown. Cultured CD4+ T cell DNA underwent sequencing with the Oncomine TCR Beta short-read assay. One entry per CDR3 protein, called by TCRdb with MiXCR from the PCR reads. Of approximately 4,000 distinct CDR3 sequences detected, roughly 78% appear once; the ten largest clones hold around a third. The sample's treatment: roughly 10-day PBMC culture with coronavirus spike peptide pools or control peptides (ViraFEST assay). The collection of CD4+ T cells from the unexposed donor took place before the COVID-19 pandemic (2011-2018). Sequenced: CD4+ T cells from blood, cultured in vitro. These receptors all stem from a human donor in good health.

CDR3 region: CASSTSQIAKGNSPLHF. The CDR3 DNA sequence: TGTGCCAGCAGCACCTCCCAGATAGCAAAGGGAAATTCACCCCTCCACTTT. This chain connects TRBV7-9 to TRBJ1-6; D unresolved. Germline CDR1 SEHNR, CDR2 FQNEAQ (reference sequence). The CDR3 extends over 17 amino acids. V dropped 5 bases and J dropped 7 bases, with 21 bases sitting between them.

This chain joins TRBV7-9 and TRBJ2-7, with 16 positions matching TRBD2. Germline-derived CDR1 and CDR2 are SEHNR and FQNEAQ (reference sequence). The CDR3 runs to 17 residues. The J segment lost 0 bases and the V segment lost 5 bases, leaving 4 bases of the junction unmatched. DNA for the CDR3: TGTGCCAGCAGCCGTGGGACTAGCGGGAGGGGCTCCTACGAGCAGTACTTC. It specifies CASSRGTSGRGSYEQYF.

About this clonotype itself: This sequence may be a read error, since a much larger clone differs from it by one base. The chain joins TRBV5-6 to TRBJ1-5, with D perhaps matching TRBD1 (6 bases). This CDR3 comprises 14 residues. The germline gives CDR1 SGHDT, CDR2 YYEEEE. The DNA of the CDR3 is TGTGCCGGCAGCTTGTCCCCCAGGGGCCAGCCCCAGCATTTT. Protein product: CAGSLSPRGQPQHF.

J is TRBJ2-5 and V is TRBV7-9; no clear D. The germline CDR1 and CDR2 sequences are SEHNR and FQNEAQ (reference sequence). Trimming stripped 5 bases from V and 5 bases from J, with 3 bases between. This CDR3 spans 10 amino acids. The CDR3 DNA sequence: TGTGCCAGCAGCCCCGAGACCCAGTACTTC. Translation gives CASSPETQYF.

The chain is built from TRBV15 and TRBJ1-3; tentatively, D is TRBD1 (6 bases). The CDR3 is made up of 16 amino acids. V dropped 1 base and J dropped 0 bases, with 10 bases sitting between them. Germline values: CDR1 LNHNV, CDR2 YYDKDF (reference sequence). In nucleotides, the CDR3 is TGTGCCACCAGCAGAGCCGGGGGCGGCTCTGGAAACACCATATATTTT. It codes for CATSRAGGGSGNTIYF.

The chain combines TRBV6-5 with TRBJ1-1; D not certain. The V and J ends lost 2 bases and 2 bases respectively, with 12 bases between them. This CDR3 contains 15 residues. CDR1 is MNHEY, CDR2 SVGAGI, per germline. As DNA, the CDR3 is TGTGCCAGCAGTTACGATCCTCTCCGTAACACTGAAGCTTTCTTT. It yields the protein CASSYDPLRNTEAFF.

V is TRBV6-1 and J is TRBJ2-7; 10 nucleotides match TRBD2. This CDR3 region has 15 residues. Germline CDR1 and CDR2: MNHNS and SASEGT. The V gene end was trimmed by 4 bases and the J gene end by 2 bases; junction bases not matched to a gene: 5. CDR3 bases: TGTGCCAGCAGTGCGACTAGCGGGCTTCCCTACGAGCAGTACTTC. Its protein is CASSATSGLPYEQYF.

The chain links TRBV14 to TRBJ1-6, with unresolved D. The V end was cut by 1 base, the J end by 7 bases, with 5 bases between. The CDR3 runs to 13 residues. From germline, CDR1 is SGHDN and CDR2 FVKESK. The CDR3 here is CASSQVWNSPLHF. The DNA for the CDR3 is TGTGCCAGCAGCCAAGTTTGGAATTCACCCCTCCACTTT.

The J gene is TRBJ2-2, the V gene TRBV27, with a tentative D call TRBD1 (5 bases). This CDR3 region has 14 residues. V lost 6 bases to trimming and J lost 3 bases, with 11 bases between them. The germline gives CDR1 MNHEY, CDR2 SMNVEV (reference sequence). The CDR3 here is CASRAGPYTGELFF. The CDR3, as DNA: TGTGCCAGCAGAGCAGGGCCCTACACCGGGGAGCTGTTTTTT.

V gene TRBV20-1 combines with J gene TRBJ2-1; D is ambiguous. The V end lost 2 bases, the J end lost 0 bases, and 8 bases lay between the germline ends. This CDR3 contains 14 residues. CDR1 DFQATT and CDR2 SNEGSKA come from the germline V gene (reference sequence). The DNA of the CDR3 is TGCAGTGCTAGATTGGTTAGCTCCTACAATGAGCAGTTCTTC. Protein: CSARLVSSYNEQFF.